This entry is about one TCR beta chain. The data originate from a study of T cell changes during pregnancy in multiple sclerosis. This CDR3 has 17 residues. Germline CDR1 is LNHDA and CDR2 is SQIVND (reference sequence). V was pared by 5 bases and J by 0 bases, with 14 bases between. Clones were read by immunoSEQ multiplex PCR, and TCRdb kept only the in-frame ones, dropping some. Of approximately 79,000 clones in the sample, 90% to 95% were seen once. The source was peripheral blood, collected in the second trimester of pregnancy. This chain joins TRBV19 and TRBJ1-6; a possible D gene is TRBD1 (5 bases). This receptor was taken from a female donor in good health, enrolled as a control in a pregnancy study. The CDR3 DNA reads as TGTGCCAGTAGTCCTCGACAGATCAACTCCTATAATTCACCCCTCCACTTT. Encoded protein: CASSPRQINSYNSPLHF.